Only a few counts were recorded for the clone carrying this TCR beta chain. What it binds is not known. Trimming pared 8 bases from V and 2 bases from J, leaving 13 bases between. There are 14 residues in the CDR3. Germline CDR1 SGHDN, CDR2 FVKESK. This record belongs to a study of identical twins. Overall study findings and caveats: Carriage of fewer insertions was seen in abundant cord blood beta clonotypes, whereas memory repertoires showed none.

TCRdb re-derived calls from the 5' RACE reads in MiXCR, one entry per CDR3 protein. The sample gives approximately 1.8 million distinct CDR3 sequences, around 33% of which show up once; under 0.35% is in the top ten. The clonotype was recovered from a newborn girl in good health. The rearrangement links TRBV14 to TRBJ2-1, with D perhaps matching TRBD1 (5 bases). Sequences were obtained from cord blood. CDR3 DNA sequence: TGTGCCAGCTCAGGGAACAGCCCCTACAATGAGCAGTTCTTC. Encoded protein: CASSGNSPYNEQFF.